Listed below are T cell receptor beta chains from one sample, sequenced in a study of T cell responses to AZD1222 COVID-19 vaccine. Some clones are missing from TCRdb's copy, which holds only in-frame ones; the method was immunoSEQ multiplex PCR. The table has more than 95,000 clones, 85% to 90% seen once; the top ten hold less than 30%. Source: peripheral blood, taken on day 0 of AZD1222 vaccination. The receptors here all came from an adult in good health. Both conserved end residues are part of each CDR3. The D gene is left open where the match is weak. Part of the rows lack a size; the others show once, few, many or a class for expanded clones.

d_gene	v_gene	abundance	j_gene	CDR3aa	CDR3nt
.	TRBV18	.	TRBJ1-1	CASSPAEGLNTEAFF	TGTGCCAGCTCACCGGCGGAGGGTTTGAACACTGAAGCTTTCTTT
.	TRBV7-7	.	TRBJ2-2	CASSGPSGELFF	TGTGCTAGCAGCGGTCCTTCTGGGGAGCTGTTTTTT
.	TRBV14	.	TRBJ1-6	CASSQVAANSPLHF	TGTGCCAGCAGCCAAGTGGCAGCTAATTCACCCCTCCACTTT
TRBD2	TRBV7-3	.	TRBJ2-1	CASSLWGLDGNEQFF	TGTGCCAGCAGCCTGTGGGGACTAGATGGCAATGAGCAGTTCTTC
.	TRBV27	.	TRBJ2-2	CASSLSKEGGELFF	TGTGCCAGCAGTTTATCGAAGGAAGGCGGGGAGCTGTTTTTT
TRBD1	TRBV9	.	TRBJ2-2	CASSVGDSLTGELFF	TGTGCCAGCAGCGTAGGGGACAGCCTCACCGGGGAGCTGTTTTTT
TRBD1	TRBV29-1	.	TRBJ1-2	CSVRVQGDYGYTF	TGCAGCGTTCGCGTCCAGGGGGACTATGGCTACACCTTC
TRBD1	TRBV7-9	.	TRBJ1-1	CASRTGQGASNTEAFF	TGTGCCAGCAGAACCGGACAGGGGGCATCGAACACTGAAGCTTTCTTT
TRBD1	TRBV6-5	.	TRBJ1-2	CASSYVDRDGYTF	TGTGCCAGCAGTTACGTGGACAGGGACGGCTACACCTTC
.	TRBV3-1/TRBV3-2	.	TRBJ1-1	CASSPTFRARTEAFF	TGTGCCAGCAGCCCCACTTTTAGGGCGAGGACTGAAGCTTTCTTT
TRBD1	TRBV5-1	.	TRBJ1-5	CASSYQGGQPQHF	TGCGCCAGCAGCTACCAGGGGGGTCAGCCCCAGCATTTT
.	TRBV9	.	TRBJ1-3	CASSVDQVTGNTIYF	TGTGCCAGCAGCGTAGATCAGGTCACAGGAAACACCATATATTTT
.	TRBV11-2	.	TRBJ1-1	CASSLVGGYTEAFF	TGTGCCAGCAGCTTAGTTGGCGGGTACACTGAAGCTTTCTTT
.	TRBV19	.	TRBJ2-7	CASSPSSLGAYEQYF	TGTGCCAGTAGCCCATCCTCCCTCGGGGCCTACGAGCAGTACTTC
.	TRBV18	.	TRBJ2-1	CASSPRTLGVGWDEQFF	TGTGCCAGCTCACCACGGACACTAGGAGTGGGTTGGGATGAGCAGTTCTTC
.	TRBV4-3	.	TRBJ1-2	CASSQEGMRNYGYTF	TGCGCCAGCAGCCAAGAGGGCATGCGTAACTATGGCTACACCTTC
.	TRBV7-9	.	TRBJ1-1	CASSLRADPGRAFF	TGTGCCAGCAGCTTACGGGCGGACCCGGGAAGAGCTTTCTTT
TRBD2	TRBV9	.	TRBJ2-2	CASTVSGEGHGELFF	TGTGCCAGCACAGTTAGCGGGGAAGGGCACGGGGAGCTGTTTTTT
TRBD1	TRBV7-3	.	TRBJ1-4	CASSIGQGGKLFF	TGTGCCAGCAGCATCGGACAGGGAGGGAAACTGTTTTTT
.	TRBV27	.	TRBJ1-2	CASRPDYLYGYTF	TGTGCCAGCAGACCCGACTACTTATATGGCTACACCTTC
.	TRBV7-9	.	TRBJ1-1	CASSSQYTEAFF	TGTGCCAGCAGCTCGCAGTACACTGAAGCTTTCTTT
TRBD1	TRBV5-1	.	TRBJ1-3	CASSWGQGLAGNTIYF	TGCGCCAGCAGCTGGGGACAGGGTCTCGCTGGAAACACCATATATTTT
TRBD2	TRBV14	.	TRBJ2-3	CASSQVSGVPDTQYF	TGTGCCAGCAGCCAAGTTAGCGGGGTCCCAGATACGCAGTATTTT
.	TRBV19	.	TRBJ1-2	CASSSLDSLGGYTF	TGTGCCAGTAGTAGCCTGGACAGCCTTGGTGGCTACACCTTC
.	TRBV7-2	.	TRBJ1-3	CASSQGSGNTIYF	TGTGCCTCCTCACAGGGTTCTGGAAACACCATATATTTT
.	TRBV12-3/TRBV12-4	.	TRBJ2-2	CASSFLAGELFF	TGTGCCAGCAGTTTTTTAGCGGGGGAGCTGTTTTTT
.	TRBV27	.	TRBJ1-1	CASSFRNLNTEAFF	TGTGCCAGCAGTTTCCGGAATTTGAACACTGAAGCTTTCTTT
TRBD1	TRBV6-5	.	TRBJ1-2	CASSPRTGEHYGYTF	TGTGCCAGCAGCCCGAGGACAGGCGAGCACTATGGCTACACCTTC
.	TRBV6-5	.	TRBJ2-7	CASIQGNNEQYF	TGTGCCAGCATACAGGGTAATAACGAGCAGTACTTC
.	TRBV7-9	.	TRBJ1-2	CASSPRVFSRGLANYGYTF	TGTGCCAGCAGCCCTAGGGTATTTAGCCGGGGATTAGCTAACTATGGCTACACCTTC
TRBD1	TRBV12-3/TRBV12-4	.	TRBJ1-1	CASRGTGDEAFF	TGTGCCAGCAGGGGGACAGGGGATGAAGCTTTCTTT
.	TRBV5-1	.	TRBJ2-2	CASSLGFLTRGSAGELFF	TGCGCCAGCAGCTTGGGCTTTCTGACGCGGGGATCAGCCGGGGAGCTGTTTTTT
.	TRBV21-1	.	TRBJ2-6	CASSSPPTGHPANVLTF	TGTGCCAGCAGTTCCCCACCGACAGGGCATCCTGCCAACGTCCTGACTTTC
TRBD2	TRBV7-6	.	TRBJ2-5	CASSAGVISLETQYF	TGTGCCAGCAGCGCGGGGGTCATAAGCCTGGAGACCCAGTACTTC
TRBD1	TRBV5-5	.	TRBJ2-7	CASSRGPGQGNEQYF	TGTGCCAGCAGTCGAGGCCCCGGACAGGGGAACGAGCAGTACTTC
.	TRBV7-2	few	TRBJ2-3	CASSTSGTPVTDTQYF	TGTGCCAGCAGCACATCCGGGACACCAGTCACAGATACGCAGTATTTT
.	TRBV27	.	TRBJ1-1	CASRSRAHTEAFF	TGTGCCAGCAGGTCGCGGGCACACACTGAAGCTTTCTTT
.	TRBV30	.	TRBJ1-6	CAWSVGGLDSPLHF	TGTGCCTGGAGTGTTGGAGGGTTAGATTCACCCCTCCACTTT
TRBD1	TRBV5-6	.	TRBJ1-2	CASSTGQMNYGYTF	TGTGCCAGCAGCACGGGACAGATGAACTATGGCTACACCTTC
TRBD2	TRBV6-1	.	TRBJ2-5	CASSELREYQETQYF	TGTGCCAGCAGTGAACTGCGGGAGTACCAAGAGACCCAGTACTTC
.	TRBV7-3	.	TRBJ1-3	CASKGSGNTIYF	TGTGCCAGCAAAGGTTCTGGAAACACCATATATTTT
.	TRBV3-1/TRBV3-2	.	TRBJ2-3	CASSPRSGASDTQYF	TGTGCCAGCAGCCCCAGATCGGGGGCATCAGATACGCAGTATTTT
TRBD2	TRBV11-3	.	TRBJ2-1	CASSPGLAGVDEQFF	TGTGCCAGCAGCCCCGGACTAGCGGGAGTAGATGAGCAGTTCTTC
.	TRBV6-2/TRBV6-3	.	TRBJ1-5	CASSYPDGDSNQPQHF	TGTGCCAGCAGTTACCCCGACGGAGATAGCAATCAGCCCCAGCATTTT
.	TRBV5-1	.	TRBJ1-2	CASSLWGADLGYTF	TGCGCCAGCAGCTTGTGGGGAGCAGACTTAGGCTACACCTTC
TRBD1	TRBV6-5	.	TRBJ1-2	CASSLRQGANGYTF	TGTGCCAGCAGTTTGCGACAGGGGGCGAATGGCTACACCTTC
TRBD2	TRBV25-1	.	TRBJ2-3	CASSETSGRTDTQYF	TGTGCCAGCAGTGAGACTAGCGGGAGGACAGATACGCAGTATTTT
.	TRBV4-3	few	TRBJ1-4	CASSRRTGEKLFF	TGCGCCAGCAGCCGTCGTACCGGCGAAAAACTGTTTTTT
TRBD1	TRBV19	.	TRBJ2-1	CASRPGQGVNEQFF	TGTGCCAGTAGACCGGGACAGGGGGTGAATGAGCAGTTCTTC
.	TRBV7-6	.	TRBJ2-1	CASSPTSWSSYNEQFF	TGTGCCAGCAGCCCAACTAGCTGGAGCTCCTACAATGAGCAGTTCTTC
.	TRBV19	once	TRBJ1-3	CASRVQDSGNTIYF	TGTGCCAGTAGGGTACAGGACTCTGGAAACACCATATATTTT
.	TRBV18	many	TRBJ2-7	CASSARGLRGEQYF	TGTGCCAGCTCAGCAAGGGGTCTACGAGGGGAGCAGTACTTC
.	TRBV7-6	.	TRBJ1-1	CASSLRGGSDTEAFF	TGTGCCAGCAGCTTACGGGGGGGCTCGGACACTGAAGCTTTCTTT
.	TRBV12-3/TRBV12-4	.	TRBJ2-1	CASSLSLAKVFF	TGTGCCAGCAGTTTATCGCTAGCAAAGGTGTTCTTC
.	TRBV19	.	TRBJ2-7	CASSIQGTSYEQYF	TGTGCCAGTAGTATACAGGGGACCTCCTACGAGCAGTACTTC
TRBD1	TRBV2	.	TRBJ2-7	CASKGGQDYEQYF	TGTGCCAGCAAGGGGGGACAGGATTACGAGCAGTACTTC
.	TRBV7-9	.	TRBJ2-4	CASSPTGLNIQYF	TGTGCCAGCAGCCCAACGGGACTAAACATTCAGTACTTC
.	TRBV5-4	.	TRBJ2-5	CASSAAWLGGGVTTQYF	TGTGCCAGCAGCGCCGCCTGGCTTGGGGGGGGCGTGACGACCCAGTACTTC
.	TRBV2	.	TRBJ2-6	CASSSTGYGANVLTF	TGTGCCAGCAGCTCAACAGGGTATGGGGCCAACGTCCTGACTTTC